This T cell receptor beta chain derives from a study of vaccination and CD4 T cells after COVID-19. Study-wide context: Mild disease affected fewer than ten convalescent patients and severe disease one, all SARS-CoV-2 positive by nasal swab PCR.

This CDR3 is 14 amino acids long. Each CDR3 protein is one row after TCRdb ran MiXCR on the PCR reads. The repertoire holds some 40,000 distinct CDR3 sequences, with 36% as singletons. This clonotype came up a few times. The sample's time point: late sampling 161 to 241 days after vaccination in a few convalescent patients. This chain uses TRBV21-1 with TRBJ2-7; TRBD1 was called by the table and not checked on the DNA. TRBV21-1 is described as a pseudogene. Sequencing used CD4+ T cells from blood, obtained about 7 months after SARS-CoV-2 vaccination. The receptor was derived from a human donor who had recovered from COVID-19. The CDR3 protein is CASEVPLRDNEQYF. CDR3 in DNA: TGTGCCAGCGAGGTCCCCCTCCGGGACAACGAGCAGTACTTC.